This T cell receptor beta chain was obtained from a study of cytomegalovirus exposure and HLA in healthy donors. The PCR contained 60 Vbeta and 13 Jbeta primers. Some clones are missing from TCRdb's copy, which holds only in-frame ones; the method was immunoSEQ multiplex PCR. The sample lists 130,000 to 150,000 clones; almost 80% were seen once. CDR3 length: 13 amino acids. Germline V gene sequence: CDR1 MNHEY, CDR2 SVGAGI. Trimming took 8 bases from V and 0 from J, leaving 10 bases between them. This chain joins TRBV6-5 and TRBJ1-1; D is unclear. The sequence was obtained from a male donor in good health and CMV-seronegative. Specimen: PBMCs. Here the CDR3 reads CASYHSMNTEAFF. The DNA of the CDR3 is TGTGCCAGCTATCACTCCATGAACACTGAAGCTTTCTTT.